These 5 T cell receptor beta chains came from one sample sequenced in a study of cytomegalovirus exposure and HLA in healthy donors. PCR amplification relied on 60 Vbeta primers (plus 13 Jbeta primers). Profiling relied on immunoSEQ multiplex PCR, and the TCRdb table lists in-frame clones only, not all of them. The sample records about 210,000 clones, approximately 82% being singletons. Sequences were obtained from PBMCs. Receptors originate from a woman aged 50 to 60 in good health and CMV-seropositive.

The CDR3, as DNA: TGTGCCTGGAGTTTGGGACAGATAAATCAGCCCCAGCATTTT. The encoded protein is CAWSLGQINQPQHF. The rearrangement joins TRBV30 to TRBJ1-5, with TRBD1 matching over 7 bases. Germline CDR1 and CDR2: GTSNPN and SVGIG (reference sequence). The CDR3 totals 14 residues. After removal of 2 bases from V and 4 bases from J, the junction contained 5 bases not matched to a gene.

The CDR3 loop is CASRGGGAYNEQFF. In DNA, the CDR3 is TGTGCCAGCCGCGGAGGTGGGGCCTACAATGAGCAGTTCTTC. The chain combines TRBV6-6 with TRBJ2-1; possibly TRBD2 for D (5 bases). Germline-derived CDR1 and CDR2 are MNHNY and SVGAGI (reference sequence). Deletions cut 8 bases from V and 2 bases from J, with 13 bases between. This CDR3 has 14 residues.

J is TRBJ2-6 and V is TRBV5-1; D possibly corresponds to TRBD2 (5 bases). This CDR3 has 16 residues. V shed 4 bases and J shed 12 bases, with 23 bases lying between them. The V gene's germline CDR1 is SGHRS and CDR2 YFSETQ. CDR3: CASSPGNTLEIGVLTF. For the CDR3, the DNA is TGCGCCAGCAGCCCGGGGAACACACTGGAGATTGGCGTCCTGACTTTC.

The chain carries TRBV28 and TRBJ1-2; 8 positions match TRBD1. This CDR3 is built from 14 residues. The germline CDR1 and CDR2 sequences are MDHEN and SYDVKM. The V and J ends lost 3 bases and 7 bases, in that order; junction bases with no gene match: 7. The CDR3 DNA reads as TGTGCCAGCAGTTTGGCAGGGGGCGCGTCTGGCTACACCTTC. This codes for CASSLAGGASGYTF.

This CDR3 reads CASSLEYAGYTEAFF. The CDR3 coding sequence is TGTGCCAGCAGCTTAGAGTATGCAGGGTATACTGAAGCTTTCTTT. The chain couples TRBV7-2 to TRBJ1-1; tentatively, D is TRBD1 (5 bases). This CDR3 has 15 amino acids. CDR1 SGHTA and CDR2 FQGNSA come from the germline V gene. V lost 1 base and J 5 bases, leaving 14 bases between the germline ends.